Listed here is a single TCR beta chain. Its matching antigen is unknown. This sample is part of a study of T cells after yellow fever vaccination. The length of the CDR3 is 17 residues. CDR1 and CDR2 from the germline V gene are SGHRS and YFSETQ. Trimming removed 0 bases from V and 4 bases from J; junction bases left unmatched: 6. TCRdb used MiXCR to reprocess the 5' RACE reads, holding one entry per CDR3 protein. The profile shows under 300,000 distinct CDR3 sequences, 6.9% of them singletons. Study outcomes and limitations: Repertoires obtained by FACS sorting could include abundant clonotypes that entered as contaminants from the bulk population.

The chain recombines TRBV5-1 with TRBJ2-1; 11 bases match TRBD2. The sequenced sample was CD4+ T cells sorted from PBMCs, obtained 15 days after the yellow fever booster vaccination. This TCR derives from a man aged 25-40 years who received the YFV17D yellow fever vaccine. The CDR3 DNA sequence: TGCGCCAGCAGCTTGGGACTAGCGGGGATCCTGTACAATGAGCAGTTCTTC. Translated, it gives CASSLGLAGILYNEQFF.